These 2 T cell receptor beta chains were sequenced from one sample in a study of blood T cell repertoires in COVID-19. Here immunoSEQ multiplex PCR was the method, and the copy in TCRdb shows in-frame clones only, minus some. Here the sample spans a few hundred thousand clones, 87% being singletons. The specimen sequenced was peripheral blood. These receptors originate from a woman aged 45-65 years with acute or convalescent COVID-19.

The J gene is TRBJ1-5, the V gene TRBV2; 8 nucleotides line up with TRBD1. From germline, CDR1 is SNHLY and CDR2 FYNNEI. Trimming took 5 bases from V and 1 from J; bases not matched to a gene: 10. This CDR3 has 17 amino acids. CDR3 nucleotides: TGTGCCAGCAGTCGTAACAGGGGGGGGAGCAGCAATCAGCCCCAGCATTTT. Its protein is CASSRNRGGSSNQPQHF.

V usage is TRBV7-9 and J usage is TRBJ2-5, with 11 bases that match TRBD1. Germline CDR1 reads SEHNR; CDR2 reads FQNEAQ (reference sequence). Germline trimming cut 6 bases from V and 4 bases from J; bases unmatched to any gene: 4. CDR3 length: 14 amino acids. For the CDR3, the DNA is TGTGCCAGCAGATGGGGACAGGGGGGAGAGACCCAGTACTTC. Translating gives CASRWGQGGETQYF.